This T cell receptor beta chain was observed in a study of shared clonotypes between healthy human individuals. This clone came up a few times. Its antigen remains unidentified. Profiling relied on immunoSEQ multiplex PCR, and the TCRdb table lists in-frame clones only, not all of them. The table records 950,000 to 1,300,000 clones, 60% to 80% of them present only once. Participating donors were healthy, HIV-negative adults free of recent acute infections or vaccinations. The germline CDR1 and CDR2 sequences are SGHNT and YYREEE (reference sequence). The CDR3 is 14 amino acids. Trimming left V 0 bases short and J 6 bases short, with 12 bases between. General observations from the study: Sampling involved blood alone; tissue repertoires likely differ.

This chain connects TRBV5-4 to TRBJ1-1; possible D gene TRBD1, 5 bases. The source is a man aged 18 to 35 in good health. The specimen sequenced was memory CD4+ T cells sorted from blood. Sample subset: CD45RA-negative fraction. The CDR3 nucleotides are TGTGCCAGCAGCTTGGCAGGGCGTCGAGCTGAAGCTTTCTTT. Protein sequence: CASSLAGRRAEAFF.